Below are 3 T cell receptor beta chains sequenced from a single sample in a study of T cells after yellow fever vaccination. MiXCR, applied by TCRdb to the 5' RACE reads, yields one record per CDR3 protein. The sample consists of 100,000 to 150,000 distinct CDR3 sequences, more than 7.5% of them appearing once. Sequenced here: CD8+ T cells sorted from PBMCs, sampled on the day of the yellow fever booster vaccination. The source of these receptors is a man aged 18 to 29 who received the YFV17D yellow fever vaccine.

The J gene is TRBJ2-1, the V gene TRBV7-8, with 9 nucleotides matching TRBD1. The CDR3 is 15 amino acids. Germline V gives CDR1 SGHVS, CDR2 FQNEAQ. V lost 0 bases and J lost 8; bases outside the gene matches: 5. The CDR3 nucleotides read TGTGCCAGCAGCTTAGCCGGGACAGGGCCTCATGAGCAGTTCTTC. It encodes CASSLAGTGPHEQFF.

This clonotype was detected a few times. The rearrangement uses TRBV7-2 and TRBJ1-2; perhaps TRBD1 as D (6 bases). The V gene lost 6 bases and the J gene lost 1 base, with 15 bases spanning the gap. Germline CDR1 is SGHTA and CDR2 is FQGNSA. This CDR3 has 15 residues. CDR3 bases: TGTGCCAGCAGGGTCGGGACAAGACTTAACTATGGCTACACCTTC. Encoded protein: CASRVGTRLNYGYTF. Using reference TRBV7-2 and TRBJ1-2 for the parts outside the CDR3, the full variable domain is GAGVSQSPSNKVTEKGKDVELRCDPISGHTALYWYRQSLGQGLEFLIYFQGNSAPDKSGLPSDRFSAERTGGSVSTLTIQRTQQEDSAVYLCASRVGTRLNYGYTFGSGTRLTVV.

This clonotype has only a few counts. The CDR3 coding sequence is TGCGCCAGCAGCCAAGAACGGGGTCAGGCTTACGAGCAGTACTTC. Amino acids: CASSQERGQAYEQYF. J is TRBJ2-7 and V is TRBV4-1, with D possibly TRBD2 on 5 matching bases. The V end lost 0 bases, the J end lost 4 bases, and 13 bases lay between the germline ends. The CDR3 loop spans 15 amino acids. CDR1 MGHRA and CDR2 YSYEKL come from the germline V gene.